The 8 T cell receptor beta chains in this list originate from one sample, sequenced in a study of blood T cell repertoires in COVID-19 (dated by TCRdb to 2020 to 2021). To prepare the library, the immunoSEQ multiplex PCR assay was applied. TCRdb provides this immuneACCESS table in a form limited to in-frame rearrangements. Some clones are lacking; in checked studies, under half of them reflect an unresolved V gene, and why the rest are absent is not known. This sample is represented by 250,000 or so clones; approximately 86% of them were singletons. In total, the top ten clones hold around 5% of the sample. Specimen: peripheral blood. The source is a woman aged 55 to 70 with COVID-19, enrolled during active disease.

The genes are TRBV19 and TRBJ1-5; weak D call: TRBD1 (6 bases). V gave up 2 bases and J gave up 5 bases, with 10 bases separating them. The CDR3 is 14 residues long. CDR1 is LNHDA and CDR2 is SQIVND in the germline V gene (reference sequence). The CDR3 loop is CASSIWGQDQPQHF. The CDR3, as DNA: TGTGCCAGTAGTATATGGGGACAAGATCAGCCCCAGCATTTT.

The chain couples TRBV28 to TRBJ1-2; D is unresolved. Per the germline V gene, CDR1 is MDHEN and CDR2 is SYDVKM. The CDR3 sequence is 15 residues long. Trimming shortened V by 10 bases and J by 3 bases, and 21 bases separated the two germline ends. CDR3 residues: CATGGPQAPYYGYTF. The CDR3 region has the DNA TGTGCCACCGGAGGGCCTCAGGCCCCCTACTATGGCTACACCTTC.

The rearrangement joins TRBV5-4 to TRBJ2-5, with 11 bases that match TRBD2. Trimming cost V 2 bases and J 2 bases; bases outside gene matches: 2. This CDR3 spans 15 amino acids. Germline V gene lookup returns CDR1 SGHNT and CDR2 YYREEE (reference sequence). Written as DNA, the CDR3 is TGTGCCAGCAGCTTTTCTAGCGGGAGGCAAGAGACCCAGTACTTC. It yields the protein CASSFSSGRQETQYF.

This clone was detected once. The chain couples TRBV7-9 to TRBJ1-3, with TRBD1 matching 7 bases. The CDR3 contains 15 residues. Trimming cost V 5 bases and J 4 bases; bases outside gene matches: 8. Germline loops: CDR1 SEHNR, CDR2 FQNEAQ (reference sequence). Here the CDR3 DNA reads TGTGCCAGCAGCCGACAACAGGGGTTAGGAAACACCATATATTTT. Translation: CASSRQQGLGNTIYF. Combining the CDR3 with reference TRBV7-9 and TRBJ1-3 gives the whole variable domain DTGVSQNPRHKITKRGQNVTFRCDPISEHNRLYWYRQTLGQGPEFLTYFQNEAQLEKSRLLSDRFSAERPKGSFSTLEIQRTEQGDSAMYLCASSRQQGLGNTIYFGEGSWLTVV.

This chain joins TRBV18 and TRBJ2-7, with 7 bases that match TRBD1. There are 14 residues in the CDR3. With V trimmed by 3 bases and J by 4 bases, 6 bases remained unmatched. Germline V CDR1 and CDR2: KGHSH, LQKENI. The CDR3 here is CASSPQPGQYEQYF. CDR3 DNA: TGTGCCAGCTCACCGCAACCGGGACAGTACGAGCAGTACTTC.

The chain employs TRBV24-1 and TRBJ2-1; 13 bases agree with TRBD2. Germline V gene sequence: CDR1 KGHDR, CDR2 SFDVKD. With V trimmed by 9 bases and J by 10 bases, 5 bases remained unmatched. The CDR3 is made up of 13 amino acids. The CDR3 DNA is TGTGCCACCGACGGGACTAGCGGGACCGAGCAGTTCTTC. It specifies CATDGTSGTEQFF.

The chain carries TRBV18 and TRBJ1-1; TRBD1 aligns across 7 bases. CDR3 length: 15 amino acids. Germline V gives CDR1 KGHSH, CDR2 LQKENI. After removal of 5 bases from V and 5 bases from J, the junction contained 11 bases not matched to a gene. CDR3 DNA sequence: TGTGCCAGCTCAGCCCAGGGGGTCCTTAGGACTGAAGCTTTCTTT. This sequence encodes CASSAQGVLRTEAFF.

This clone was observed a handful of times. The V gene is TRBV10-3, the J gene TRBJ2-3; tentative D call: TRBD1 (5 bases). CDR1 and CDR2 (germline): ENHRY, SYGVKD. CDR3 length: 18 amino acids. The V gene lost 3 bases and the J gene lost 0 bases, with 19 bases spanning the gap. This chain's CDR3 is CAISDNVATAFSTDTQYF. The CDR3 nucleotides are TGTGCCATCAGTGATAACGTCGCGACAGCTTTTAGCACAGATACGCAGTATTTT.